This TCR beta chain was captured by sequencing in a study of PD-L1 blockade in urothelial cancer. Study at large: Dosed intravenously at 1,200 mg every 3 weeks, atezolizumab was initiated by patients at some point between 2013 and 2014. Study outcomes and limitations: Investigators took one FFPE tumor sample per patient, not right before treatment.

This clone was observed a handful of times. Its antigen is still unknown. Synthetic templates analogous to TCR were spiked into all PCRs individually. The repertoire was sequenced with immunoSEQ multiplex PCR; TCRdb's copy has only in-frame clones and lacks some. The sample contains fewer than 45,000 clones, just over 35% of which appear only once. The germline gives CDR1 MNHGY, CDR2 SAAAGT. Trimming pared 4 bases from V and 7 bases from J, leaving 11 bases between. There are 13 residues in the CDR3. The clonotype was recovered from a man in his sixties with urothelial cancer. The chain uses TRBV6-8 and TRBJ1-5; maybe TRBD1 (6 bases). The sample in question was tumor tissue, obtained before atezolizumab (anti-PD-L1) treatment. The CDR3 bases are TGTGCCAGCAGTTCCAGGGGTGAACAGCCCCAGCATTTT. Its translation is CASSSRGEQPQHF.